These T cell receptor beta chains were read from a single sample in a study of blood T cell repertoires in COVID-19. Measured with immunoSEQ multiplex PCR; TCRdb has only the in-frame clones, and not every one. The table has around 300,000 clones, about 87% seen once; the top ten hold 5%. Material for sequencing was PBMCs or T cells enriched from blood (not recorded which). These receptors all stem from a man aged 25 to 45 who had recovered from COVID-19. CDR3s include the opening cysteine and the closing phenylalanine or tryptophan. A D gene is named only where the DNA matches it firmly. Clone size is given for some rows only: seen once, a few or many times, or a class if the clone is expanded.

CDR3 length: 16
D gene: TRBD1
V gene: TRBV27
clone size: -
J gene: TRBJ2-7
CDR3 protein: CASSSYGGQELYEQYF
CDR3 DNA: TGTGCCAGCAGTTCCTATGGGGGACAGGAGTTATACGAGCAGTACTTC

CDR3 length: 18
D gene: TRBD1
V gene: TRBV6-1
clone size: -
J gene: TRBJ1-5
CDR3 protein: CASSVNLGQGPQAGPQHF
CDR3 DNA: TGTGCCAGCAGTGTTAACCTAGGACAGGGCCCGCAAGCCGGGCCCCAGCATTTT

CDR3 length: 16
D gene: -
V gene: TRBV7-9
clone size: -
J gene: TRBJ2-3
CDR3 protein: CASSFSPRESTDTQYF
CDR3 DNA: TGTGCCAGCAGCTTTTCGCCAAGAGAAAGCACAGATACGCAGTATTTT

CDR3 length: 14
D gene: TRBD1
V gene: TRBV6-5
clone size: -
J gene: TRBJ1-1
CDR3 protein: CASSPTLQGDEAFF
CDR3 DNA: TGTGCCAGCAGCCCCACCCTACAGGGGGATGAAGCTTTCTTT

CDR3 length: 13
D gene: -
V gene: TRBV6-1
clone size: -
J gene: TRBJ1-2
CDR3 protein: CASSEGGWGGYTF
CDR3 DNA: TGTGCCAGCAGTGAGGGCGGATGGGGCGGCTACACCTTC

CDR3 length: 15
D gene: TRBD1
V gene: TRBV2
clone size: -
J gene: TRBJ1-2
CDR3 protein: CASSEAAGQGYGYTF
CDR3 DNA: TGTGCCAGCAGTGAAGCGGCCGGACAGGGCTATGGCTACACCTTC

CDR3 length: 17
D gene: TRBD1
V gene: TRBV24-1
clone size: -
J gene: TRBJ1-5
CDR3 protein: CATSDTGTGVINQPQHF
CDR3 DNA: TGTGCCACCAGTGACACCGGGACAGGGGTCATCAATCAGCCCCAGCATTTT

CDR3 length: 12
D gene: -
V gene: TRBV29-1
clone size: -
J gene: TRBJ1-2
CDR3 protein: CSVRSENYGYTF
CDR3 DNA: TGCAGCGTCCGGAGTGAAAACTATGGCTACACCTTC

CDR3 length: 16
D gene: TRBD1
V gene: TRBV28
clone size: -
J gene: TRBJ2-3
CDR3 protein: CASSFTRDRLPNTQYF
CDR3 DNA: TGTGCCAGCAGTTTCACCCGGGACAGGCTGCCGAATACGCAGTATTTT

CDR3 length: 12
D gene: -
V gene: TRBV19
clone size: few
J gene: TRBJ1-4
CDR3 protein: CASKRDNEKLFF
CDR3 DNA: TGTGCCAGTAAGCGGGATAATGAAAAACTGTTTTTT

CDR3 length: 16
D gene: -
V gene: TRBV3-1/TRBV3-2
clone size: -
J gene: TRBJ2-5
CDR3 protein: CASSQGRTALQETQYF
CDR3 DNA: TGTGCCAGCAGCCAAGGCAGGACTGCTCTTCAAGAGACCCAGTACTTC

CDR3 length: 14
D gene: TRBD1
V gene: TRBV27
clone size: -
J gene: TRBJ2-7
CDR3 protein: CASSFSRQGYEQYF
CDR3 DNA: TGTGCCAGCAGTTTTTCACGACAGGGATACGAGCAGTACTTC

CDR3 length: 16
D gene: -
V gene: TRBV7-8
clone size: -
J gene: TRBJ1-3
CDR3 protein: CASSLVAGISGNTIYF
CDR3 DNA: TGTGCCAGCAGCTTAGTGGCAGGGATCTCTGGAAACACCATATATTTT

CDR3 length: 14
D gene: -
V gene: TRBV4-2
clone size: -
J gene: TRBJ1-2
CDR3 protein: CASSRPGDYYGYTF
CDR3 DNA: TGTGCCAGCAGCCGCCCGGGGGACTACTATGGCTACACCTTC

CDR3 length: 13
D gene: -
V gene: TRBV5-4
clone size: -
J gene: TRBJ2-1
CDR3 protein: CASSRDSLDEQFF
CDR3 DNA: TGTGCCAGCAGTCGGGACTCCCTCGATGAGCAGTTCTTC

CDR3 length: 15
D gene: -
V gene: TRBV19
clone size: -
J gene: TRBJ1-4
CDR3 protein: CASSRGGARTEKLFF
CDR3 DNA: TGTGCCAGTAGTAGGGGCGGGGCGCGGACTGAAAAACTGTTTTTT

CDR3 length: 15
D gene: -
V gene: TRBV21-1
clone size: once
J gene: TRBJ2-7
CDR3 protein: CASSKAGTDSYEQYF
CDR3 DNA: TGTGCCAGCAGCAAAGCTGGGACAGATTCCTACGAGCAGTACTTC

CDR3 length: 14
D gene: -
V gene: TRBV7-9
clone size: -
J gene: TRBJ2-5
CDR3 protein: CASSSTGVQETQYF
CDR3 DNA: TGTGCCAGCAGCTCAACAGGTGTCCAAGAGACCCAGTACTTC

CDR3 length: 15
D gene: -
V gene: TRBV7-3
clone size: few
J gene: TRBJ2-3
CDR3 protein: CASSPDGGGTDTQYF
CDR3 DNA: TGTGCCAGCAGCCCGGACGGCGGGGGCACAGATACGCAGTATTTT

CDR3 length: 16
D gene: -
V gene: TRBV5-1
clone size: -
J gene: TRBJ2-5
CDR3 protein: CASSFQGGLVQETQYF
CDR3 DNA: TGCGCCAGCAGCTTCCAGGGGGGTTTGGTCCAAGAGACCCAGTACTTC

CDR3 length: 16
D gene: TRBD1
V gene: TRBV2
clone size: -
J gene: TRBJ1-5
CDR3 protein: CASRPPGTGDYQPQHF
CDR3 DNA: TGTGCCAGCAGGCCGCCCGGGACAGGGGATTATCAGCCCCAGCATTTT

CDR3 length: 14
D gene: -
V gene: TRBV27
clone size: once
J gene: TRBJ1-1
CDR3 protein: CASSYGGANTEAFF
CDR3 DNA: TGTGCCAGCAGTTACGGGGGGGCGAACACTGAAGCTTTCTTT

CDR3 length: 17
D gene: TRBD2
V gene: TRBV14
clone size: once
J gene: TRBJ2-1
CDR3 protein: CASSQAELAVGHNEQFF
CDR3 DNA: TGTGCCAGCAGCCAAGCCGAACTAGCGGTTGGCCACAATGAGCAGTTCTTC

CDR3 length: 14
D gene: TRBD1
V gene: TRBV28
clone size: -
J gene: TRBJ2-7
CDR3 protein: CASSLTDRAHEQYF
CDR3 DNA: TGTGCCAGCAGTTTAACGGACAGGGCCCACGAGCAGTACTTC

CDR3 length: 14
D gene: TRBD2
V gene: TRBV5-4
clone size: -
J gene: TRBJ2-7
CDR3 protein: CASSLYGGAYEQYF
CDR3 DNA: TGTGCCAGCAGCTTGTATGGGGGGGCCTACGAGCAGTACTTC

CDR3 length: 17
D gene: -
V gene: TRBV4-2
clone size: -
J gene: TRBJ1-2
CDR3 protein: CASSQDSGIGGALGYTF
CDR3 DNA: TGTGCCAGCAGCCAAGATAGTGGGATCGGGGGGGCGCTTGGCTACACCTTC

CDR3 length: 16
D gene: TRBD1
V gene: TRBV7-2
clone size: -
J gene: TRBJ1-6
CDR3 protein: CASSRDREPRNSPLHF
CDR3 DNA: TGTGCCAGCAGCCGGGACAGGGAGCCCCGGAATTCACCCCTCCACTTT

CDR3 length: 15
D gene: -
V gene: TRBV9
clone size: -
J gene: TRBJ1-3
CDR3 protein: CASSATGIGGNTIYF
CDR3 DNA: TGTGCCAGCAGCGCTACGGGGATTGGTGGAAACACCATATATTTT

CDR3 length: 13
D gene: -
V gene: TRBV10-3
clone size: -
J gene: TRBJ2-2
CDR3 protein: CATLIQDTGELFF
CDR3 DNA: TGTGCCACTCTTATTCAGGACACCGGGGAGCTGTTTTTT

CDR3 length: 18
D gene: -
V gene: TRBV28
clone size: -
J gene: TRBJ2-6
CDR3 protein: CASSPFGQGPSGANVLTF
CDR3 DNA: TGTGCCAGCAGCCCATTTGGGCAGGGGCCCTCTGGGGCCAACGTCCTGACTTTC

CDR3 length: 16
D gene: -
V gene: TRBV5-5
clone size: once
J gene: TRBJ2-2
CDR3 protein: CASSLLDTTNTGELFF
CDR3 DNA: TGTGCCAGCAGCTTGTTGGACACCACGAACACCGGGGAGCTGTTTTTT

CDR3 length: 12
D gene: TRBD1
V gene: TRBV7-9
clone size: -
J gene: TRBJ2-7
CDR3 protein: CASSYNRGEQYF
CDR3 DNA: TGTGCCAGCAGTTATAACAGGGGCGAGCAGTACTTC